This entry lists 8 T cell receptor beta chains sequenced from one sample in a study of CD8 T cells in ankylosing spondylitis. One entry per CDR3 protein, called by TCRdb with MiXCR from the 5' RACE reads. The data hold about 140,000 distinct CDR3 sequences, with 7% to 10% observed a single time. Sequenced: synovial fluid, either unsorted or a sorted T cell fraction (not recorded which). All receptors derive from a male donor with ankylosing spondylitis.

This clonotype was observed many times. The chain carries TRBV7-9 and TRBJ2-1; D call uncertain. Germline CDR1 SEHNR, CDR2 FQNEAQ (reference sequence). This CDR3 comprises 12 residues. Trimming took 7 bases from V and 15 from J, leaving 19 bases between them. Here the CDR3 reads CASTLINGFAFF. The CDR3, as DNA: TGTGCCAGCACCCTTATAAATGGGTTTGCGTTCTTC.

V is TRBV7-2 and J is TRBJ1-1; 8 nucleotides agree with TRBD1. J was trimmed by 4 bases and V by 5 bases; bases with no gene match: 6. Germline-derived CDR1 and CDR2 are SGHTA and FQGNSA. The CDR3 covers 14 residues. The CDR3 loop reads CASSRTGFGTEAFF. The CDR3 DNA reads as TGTGCCAGCAGCCGGACAGGGTTCGGCACTGAAGCTTTCTTT.

V is TRBV3-1 and J is TRBJ2-7; TRBD1 might be the D (6 bases). The CDR3 is 14 amino acids. Germline values: CDR1 LGHDT, CDR2 YNNKEL (reference sequence). V shed 1 base and J shed 3 bases, with 10 bases lying between them. In DNA form, the CDR3 reads TGTGCCAGCAGCCAAGGAGGCAGGGGCTACGAGCAGTACTTC. This encodes CASSQGGRGYEQYF.

This clonotype was found a few times. The V call is TRBV10-3, the J call TRBJ1-1; weak D call: TRBD1 (6 bases). Germline values: CDR1 ENHRY, CDR2 SYGVKD. V was clipped by 4 bases and J by 5 bases, with 17 bases between them. CDR3 length: 15 amino acids. The CDR3 region is CAISVSLTGSTEAFF. Written as DNA, the CDR3 is TGTGCCATCAGTGTCTCTCTTACAGGGAGTACTGAAGCTTTCTTT.

This clonotype came up many times. This chain uses TRBV29-1 with TRBJ2-7; D gene uncertain. The germline V and J ends were trimmed by 3 bases and 4 bases, with 7 bases remaining between them. The CDR3 runs to 11 residues. Germline CDR1 and CDR2: SQVTM and ANQGSEA. As DNA, the CDR3 is TGCAGCGTTGAGAACAATTACGAGCAGTACTTC. Translation: CSVENNYEQYF.

This clonotype has at least ten counts. The V and J genes are TRBV7-2 and TRBJ2-7, with a possible D match to TRBD2 (6 bases). Germline V gene data show CDR1 as SGHTA and CDR2 as FQGNSA. This CDR3 has 16 amino acids. Trimming left V 2 bases short and J 5 bases short, with 19 bases between. CDR3 sequence reads: CASSLQRARDGDEQYF. The CDR3 nucleotides read TGTGCCAGCAGCTTACAGCGGGCCCGGGATGGGGACGAGCAGTACTTC.

This chain joins TRBV6-1 and TRBJ1-1; TRBD1 matches 9 bases. V trimming: 5 bases; J trimming: 6 bases; junction bases outside the gene matches: 7. CDR1 is MNHNS, CDR2 SASEGT, per germline. The CDR3 spans 14 residues. The CDR3 sequence is CASSPGTGFAEAFF. Written as DNA, the CDR3 is TGTGCCAGCAGTCCCGGGACAGGGTTTGCTGAAGCTTTCTTT.

The sample holds many counts of this clonotype. CDR3 bases: TGCAGTGCTAGCCCGGGGTGGGATGAAAAACTGTTTTTT. Translated, it gives CSASPGWDEKLFF. The rearrangement joins TRBV20-1 to TRBJ1-4, with D unclear. Germline values: CDR1 DFQATT, CDR2 SNEGSKA (reference sequence). The CDR3 covers 13 residues. The ends were cut back, 3 bases at V and 6 bases at J, with 11 bases in the middle.